A single TCR beta chain is shown here with its context. V lost 0 bases to trimming and J lost 4 bases, with 9 bases between them. Germline V gene sequence: CDR1 MNHEY, CDR2 SVGAGI. CDR3 size: 14 residues. These data are taken from a study of cytomegalovirus exposure and HLA in healthy donors. The PCR made use of 60 Vbeta and 13 Jbeta primers. The assay was immunoSEQ multiplex PCR, and TCRdb's table has in-frame clones only and misses some. The table records about 130,000 clones, 70% to 85% of them present only once. The chain joins TRBV6-5 to TRBJ2-5, with a possible D match to TRBD1 (6 bases). Sequenced: PBMCs. The clonotype was recovered from a man in his forties or fifties in good health and CMV-seropositive. This CDR3 reads CASSYSGTTETQYF. DNA for the CDR3: TGTGCCAGCAGTTACTCGGGGACAACAGAGACCCAGTACTTC.